This T cell receptor (beta chain) is from a study of cytomegalovirus exposure and HLA in healthy donors. Findings of the study overall: Associated with HLA alleles at 0.05 false discovery rate in a later analysis were 15,000 to 20,000 TCR beta sequences. A few CMV-associated chains proved CMV antigen-specific in vitro.

For this clone: Its antigen remains unidentified.

Germline V gene lookup returns CDR1 LNHDA and CDR2 SQIVND (reference sequence). This CDR3 is built from 16 residues. V gave up 7 bases and J gave up 0 bases, with 16 bases separating them. A multiplex PCR was run with 60 Vbeta primers and 13 Jbeta primers. Sequenced by immunoSEQ multiplex PCR; TCRdb stores in-frame clones only, minus some. The sample contains 270,000 or so clones, 80% to 95% of which appear only once. The sample consisted of PBMCs. The source is a girl aged 2 to 9 in good health and CMV-seronegative. This chain uses TRBV19 with TRBJ1-5; maybe TRBD1 (6 bases). CDR3 in DNA: TGTGCCAGTACCCCAAGGACAGAATATAGCAATCAGCCCCAGCATTTT. Translating it yields CASTPRTEYSNQPQHF.